Listed below are T cell receptor beta chains from one sample, sequenced in a study of blood T cells in healthy people across ages. In TCRdb, the 5' RACE reads were re-called with MiXCR into one record per CDR3 protein. The sample lists roughly 800,000 distinct CDR3 sequences; 30% to 45% were seen once. Sequenced sample: blood. Receptors were obtained from a man aged 18 to 29 in good health. CDR3s include the opening cysteine and the closing phenylalanine or tryptophan. A D gene is named only where the DNA matches it firmly. Clone sizes are given selectively: once, few, many, or a class where the clone is expanded.

>TRBV9|-|-|TRBJ1-2
CASSVGRLDYGYTF
TGTGCCAGCAGCGTAGGTCGGCTGGACTATGGCTACACCTTC
>TRBV5-1|-|few|TRBJ2-3
CASSLAQRSTDTQYF
TGCGCCAGCAGCTTGGCACAGAGAAGCACAGATACGCAGTATTTT
>TRBV7-9|TRBD2|-|TRBJ2-2
CASSLRLADTGELFF
TGTGCCAGCAGCTTACGACTAGCGGACACCGGGGAGCTGTTTTTT
>TRBV20-1|-|many|TRBJ2-3
CSALEGARGQTQYF
TGCAGCGCCCTGGAGGGGGCCCGCGGTCAGACGCAGTATTTT
>TRBV4-2|TRBD2|-|TRBJ2-1
CAGSQDLGLAGEEQFF
TGTGCCGGCAGCCAAGATCTTGGACTAGCGGGGGAAGAGCAGTTCTTC
>TRBV12-3/TRBV12-4|TRBD1|-|TRBJ2-3
CASSVDRVSWRAQYF
TGTGCCAGCAGTGTCGACAGGGTGTCCTGGCGAGCGCAGTATTTT
>TRBV29-1|TRBD2|-|TRBJ2-7
CSVVPLAGGPETRYF
TGCAGCGTTGTCCCACTAGCGGGAGGTCCAGAGACCCGGTACTTC
>TRBV20-1|-|few|TRBJ2-3
CSAELPTIRTDTQYF
TGCAGTGCGGAATTACCTACTATTCGCACAGATACGCAGTATTTT
>TRBV7-9|TRBD1|few|TRBJ2-2
CASRGQTNTGELFF
TGTGCCAGCAGGGGACAGACGAACACCGGGGAGCTGTTTTTT
>TRBV7-2|-|-|TRBJ1-2
CASSLGVRWATTQHNYGYTF
TGTGCCAGCAGCTTAGGGGTGCGGTGGGCCACCACGCAACACAACTATGGCTACACCTTC
>TRBV6-2/TRBV6-3|TRBD2|-|TRBJ2-1
CASSYSGTSGGNEQVF
TGTGCCAGCAGTTACAGTGGCACTAGCGGGGGTAATGAGCAGGTCTTC